One and the same sample provided the 13 T cell receptor beta chains below, sequenced in a study of healthy donors' naive CD4 and CD8 T cells. A linear amplification protocol produced the TCR libraries from 500 ng of total RNA. Each CDR3 protein is one row after TCRdb ran MiXCR on the reads. The data contain 150,000 to 200,000 distinct CDR3 sequences, 65% to 80% of them seen just once; the ten biggest clones take up about 2.3%. The sequencing input was naive CD4+ and CD8+ T cells sorted from blood, pooled from several donors. Receptors were obtained from a pool of human donors in good health; the sample pools cells from several healthy donors.

The CDR3 DNA sequence: TGCAGCGTTGAAGACCAGGTAGCGGGAGTGAACACCGGGGAGCTGTTTTTT. Translating it yields CSVEDQVAGVNTGELFF. The chain uses TRBV29-1 and TRBJ2-2, with 9 bases that match TRBD2. Looked up from germline, CDR1 is SQVTM and CDR2 is ANQGSEA. The trim removed 0 bases at V and 1 base at J, leaving 6 bases unmatched. This CDR3 spans 17 amino acids.

This clonotype has a single count. The chain couples TRBV6-2 or TRBV6-3 to TRBJ2-5; a possible D gene is TRBD1 (6 bases). Germline lookup yields CDR1 MNHEY and CDR2 SVGEGT. V lost 5 bases, J lost 5 bases, and 6 bases lay in between. The CDR3 has 11 amino acids. CDR3 in amino acids: CASSDRETQYF. The CDR3 coding sequence is TGTGCCAGCAGTGACAGGGAGACCCAGTACTTC.

The chain couples TRBV11-1 to TRBJ2-1; D is uncertain. The CDR3 is 13 residues long. Germline CDR1 SGHAT, CDR2 FQDESV (reference sequence). V shed 3 bases and J shed 4 bases, with 7 bases lying between them. Here the CDR3 reads CASSFSVYNEQFF. DNA of the CDR3: TGTGCCAGCAGCTTCTCCGTTTACAATGAGCAGTTCTTC.

The table lists this clonotype with a few counts. The rearrangement joins TRBV2 to TRBJ2-4; tentative D call: TRBD2 (5 bases). Trimming took 3 bases from V and 3 from J, leaving 9 bases between them. The germline V gene has CDR1 SNHLY and CDR2 FYNNEI. The CDR3 covers 14 residues. The CDR3 protein is CASSERVVKNIQYF. In DNA form, the CDR3 reads TGTGCCAGCAGTGAGAGGGTGGTCAAAAACATTCAGTACTTC.

In DNA, the CDR3 is TGCAGTGCTAGAGATATTCGGGGGTCCTACGAGCAGTACTTC. Amino acids: CSARDIRGSYEQYF. The rearrangement joins TRBV20-1 to TRBJ2-7, with D possibly matching TRBD2 (6 bases). Germline CDR1 reads DFQATT; CDR2 reads SNEGSKA (reference sequence). This CDR3 comprises 14 residues. Deletions cut 0 bases from V and 1 base from J, with 10 bases between.

The genes are TRBV27 and TRBJ2-1, with TRBD1 matching 7 bases. The trim removed 4 bases at V and 2 bases at J, leaving 5 bases unmatched. The CDR3 has 15 amino acids. Germline CDR1 is MNHEY and CDR2 is SMNVEV (reference sequence). CDR3 protein: CASSSSDRAYNEQFF. Here the CDR3 DNA reads TGTGCCAGCAGTTCATCCGACAGGGCCTACAATGAGCAGTTCTTC.

This clonotype was picked up a small number of times. This chain links TRBV12-3 or TRBV12-4 with TRBJ1-1; D possibly corresponds to TRBD1 (6 bases). This CDR3 is built from 16 residues. Trimming shortened V by 6 bases and J by 2 bases, and 19 bases separated the two germline ends. The CDR3, as DNA: TGTGCCAGCAGAGACCTCCACAGGGTCGCCAACACTGAAGCTTTCTTT. As protein: CASRDLHRVANTEAFF.

The chain recombines TRBV7-8 with TRBJ1-6, with D possibly being TRBD1 (5 bases). CDR3 length equals 15 residues. The V gene lost 5 bases and the J gene lost 5 bases, with 13 bases spanning the gap. From germline, CDR1 is SGHVS and CDR2 FQNEAQ. CDR3 protein: CASSPSDNNNSPLHF. In nucleotides, the CDR3 is TGTGCCAGCAGCCCGTCGGACAACAATAATTCACCCCTCCACTTT.

The table lists this clonotype with a count of one. V usage is TRBV29-1 and J usage is TRBJ2-3; D is possibly TRBD1 (5 bases). CDR3 length: 14 amino acids. Germline loops: CDR1 SQVTM, CDR2 ANQGSEA. V was trimmed by 2 bases and J by 4 bases, leaving 13 bases between them. CDR3 loop: CSVEFGLGADTQYF. The CDR3 DNA sequence: TGCAGCGTTGAATTCGGTTTAGGGGCAGATACGCAGTATTTT.

V and J are TRBV7-9 and TRBJ2-7; D may correspond to TRBD1 or TRBD2 (5 bases each). CDR1 SEHNR and CDR2 FQNEAQ come from the germline V gene (reference sequence). The CDR3 is 14 amino acids. Trimming removed 5 bases from V and 5 bases from J, with 16 bases in between. CDR3 coding DNA: TGTGCCAGCAGCGATGGGGACCCTCGCGACGAGCAGTACTTC. Translated, it gives CASSDGDPRDEQYF.

The V gene is TRBV29-1, the J gene TRBJ2-7; the D gene is possibly TRBD1 (6 bases). CDR1 and CDR2 (germline): SQVTM, ANQGSEA. The CDR3 has 12 amino acids. V shed 5 bases and J shed 2 bases, with 10 bases lying between them. CDR3 bases: TGCAGCGTTTTACAGGGCCCCTACGAGCAGTACTTC. Protein sequence: CSVLQGPYEQYF.

Worth noting for this clonotype: The junction differs from germline at one of its ends, possibly a read error. V is TRBV5-1 and J is TRBJ2-3, with D hard to call. Germline-derived CDR1 and CDR2 are SGHRS and YFSETQ. The CDR3 has 13 amino acids. The CDR3 loop is CASSLASGDTQYF. The CDR3 DNA reads TGTGCCAGCAGCTTGGCCTCGGGCGATACGCAGTATTTT.

The chain joins TRBV27 to TRBJ1-6; D not resolved. V was trimmed by 5 bases and J by 11 bases, leaving 16 bases between them. This CDR3 has 14 residues. Germline V CDR1 and CDR2: MNHEY, SMNVEV (reference sequence). For the CDR3, the DNA is TGTGCCAGCAGTGCACAGAGTCTAACGGCACCCCTCCACTTT. Protein sequence: CASSAQSLTAPLHF.